Listed here are 27 T cell receptor beta chains from one sample, sequenced in a study of blood T cell repertoires in COVID-19. Using immunoSEQ multiplex PCR, the repertoire was profiled, and TCRdb retains in-frame clones only, with some absent. The sample records 270,000 or so clones, roughly 85% being singletons. The sequencing sample was made of peripheral blood. The source of these receptors is a woman in her forties or fifties who had recovered from COVID-19.

The genes are TRBV27 and TRBJ1-4, with D perhaps TRBD1 (6 bases). Trimming stripped 3 bases from V and 8 bases from J, with 13 bases between. CDR1 and CDR2 from the germline V gene are MNHEY and SMNVEV (reference sequence). The length of the CDR3 is 14 residues. CDR3 coding DNA: TGTGCCAGCAGTTTTTCACAGGGTGGCGAAAAACTGTTTTTT. Its translation: CASSFSQGGEKLFF. Full variable domain (missing parts from reference TRBV27 and TRBJ1-4): EAQVTQNPRYLITVTGKKLTVTCSQNMNHEYMSWYRQDPGLGLRQIYYSMNVEVTDKGDVPEGYKVSRKEKRNFPLILESPSPNQTSLYFCASSFSQGGEKLFFGSGTQLSVL.

The chain recombines TRBV11-2 with TRBJ2-1, with 7 positions matching TRBD1. The CDR3 has 15 amino acids. Unmatched junction bases numbered 10, after V lost 6 bases and J lost 5 bases. Germline V gene lookup returns CDR1 SGHAT and CDR2 FQNNGV. The CDR3 region is CASRPDRVSHNEQFF. CDR3 nucleotide sequence: TGTGCCAGCAGACCCGACAGGGTGTCTCACAATGAGCAGTTCTTC.

The chain employs TRBV19 and TRBJ2-5, with TRBD2 as a possible D gene (7 bases). CDR1 and CDR2 (germline): LNHDA, SQIVND (reference sequence). Trimming took off 4 bases at V and 0 bases at J, with 15 bases between the two ends. The CDR3 has 16 residues. The CDR3 sequence is CASSTYGGRYQETQYF. CDR3 nucleotide sequence: TGTGCCAGTAGTACTTACGGGGGGCGGTACCAAGAGACCCAGTACTTC.

V and J are TRBV10-3 and TRBJ2-2, with D tentatively TRBD2 (6 bases). The V end lost 2 bases, the J end lost 3 bases, and 16 bases lay between the germline ends. CDR3 length equals 17 residues. Germline V gene sequence: CDR1 ENHRY, CDR2 SYGVKD. This CDR3 reads CAISELRGKSDTGELFF. CDR3 nucleotides: TGTGCCATCAGTGAGCTCCGGGGGAAGAGCGACACCGGGGAGCTGTTTTTT.

The rearrangement uses TRBV5-5 and TRBJ1-4; D uncertain. CDR1 and CDR2 from the germline V gene are SGHKS and YYEKEE (reference sequence). Trimming shortened V by 0 bases and J by 8 bases, and 11 bases separated the two germline ends. This CDR3 spans 14 amino acids. The CDR3 region is CASSLDVSGEKLFF. Written as DNA, the CDR3 is TGTGCCAGCAGCTTGGACGTCAGTGGCGAAAAACTGTTTTTT.

About this clone: The sample has other DNA sequences that encode this CDR3 too. J is TRBJ2-3 and V is TRBV10-3, with D perhaps TRBD2 (6 bases). The germline V gene has CDR1 ENHRY and CDR2 SYGVKD. This CDR3 comprises 16 residues. V lost 2 bases to trimming and J lost 1 base, with 13 bases between them. The CDR3 region is CAISEPPTRRTDTQYF. The CDR3 DNA reads as TGTGCCATCAGTGAGCCACCGACTAGACGCACAGATACGCAGTATTTT.

The rearrangement links TRBV3-1 (or the pseudogene TRBV3-2) to TRBJ2-7, with 9 positions matching TRBD1. Trimming removed 4 bases from V and 2 bases from J; junction bases left unmatched: 6. The CDR3 is made up of 15 amino acids. Germline loops: CDR1 LGHDT, CDR2 YNNKEL (reference sequence). In nucleotides, the CDR3 is TGTGCCAGCAGCCCTACAGGGGGCCCCGCCTACGAGCAGTACTTC. Protein product: CASSPTGGPAYEQYF.

The J gene is TRBJ1-2, the V gene TRBV6-5; a weak D match, TRBD1 (5 bases). V was trimmed by 6 bases and J by 5 bases, leaving 7 bases between them. The CDR3 has 11 amino acids. In germline, CDR1 is MNHEY, CDR2 SVGAGI. CDR3 loop: CASSPGYGYTF. CDR3 in DNA: TGTGCCAGCAGCCCAGGGTATGGCTACACCTTC.

This clone was observed a handful of times. The genes are TRBV23-1 and TRBJ2-1; 10 bases line up with TRBD2. Being an ORF, TRBV23-1 has a function that is uncertain. V lost 2 bases, J lost 3 bases, and 7 bases stayed unmatched. The length of the CDR3 is 17 residues. The CDR3 DNA sequence: TGCGCCAGCAGTCAAGAAGCTAGCGGGAGTCACTACAATGAGCAGTTCTTC. Translated: CASSQEASGSHYNEQFF.

A single count supports this clone. CDR3 in amino acids: CASSQDIAGGYGYTF. The CDR3, as DNA: TGCGCCAGCAGCCAAGATATTGCAGGGGGGTATGGCTACACCTTC. The chain couples TRBV4-3 to TRBJ1-2, with TRBD1 matching over 7 bases. V lost 0 bases to trimming and J lost 5 bases; unmatched junction nucleotides: 6. Per the germline V gene, CDR1 is LGHNA and CDR2 is YSLEER. The CDR3 sequence is 15 residues long.

This clone was counted only a few times. V is TRBV5-1 and J is TRBJ1-2; maybe TRBD1 (5 bases). V lost 2 bases to trimming and J lost 8 bases, with 16 bases between them. The CDR3 extends over 14 amino acids. CDR1 and CDR2 from the germline V gene are SGHRS and YFSETQ. In DNA, the CDR3 is TGCGCCAGCAGCTTTTATGGGGCAGATTCGGGCTACACCTTC. Translated, it gives CASSFYGADSGYTF.

This rearrangement joins TRBV9 to TRBJ2-3, with 11 bases fitting TRBD2. V trimming: 4 bases; J trimming: 3 bases; junction bases outside the gene matches: 4. Per the germline V gene, CDR1 is SGDLS and CDR2 is YYNGEE. CDR3 length equals 15 residues. CDR3 sequence (DNA): TGTGCCAGCAGCCTAGCGGGGGGAAAGACAGATACGCAGTATTTT. It yields the protein CASSLAGGKTDTQYF.

A word on this clone: The same CDR3 is also encoded by other DNA sequences in this sample. V usage is TRBV27 and J usage is TRBJ1-1, with 7 bases lining up with TRBD1. The germline CDR1 and CDR2 sequences are MNHEY and SMNVEV (reference sequence). J gave up 1 base and V 5 bases, and 4 bases lay outside the gene matches. CDR3 length: 14 residues. The CDR3 nucleotides are TGTGCCAGCAGTCGCCAGGGGGGGAACACTGAAGCTTTCTTT. This translates into CASSRQGGNTEAFF.

V gene TRBV6-2 or TRBV6-3 combines with J gene TRBJ1-6, with D possibly TRBD1 on 5 matching bases. Trimming took off 2 bases at V and 8 bases at J, with 16 bases between the two ends. Per the germline V gene, CDR1 is MNHEY and CDR2 is SVGEGT. This CDR3 is built from 16 residues. The CDR3 nucleotides read TGTGCCAGCAGTTACGTCGCGACGGCGGGACATTCACCCCTCCACTTT. Its protein is CASSYVATAGHSPLHF.

The chain couples TRBV5-1 to TRBJ2-5, with 10 bases fitting TRBD2. J gave up 0 bases and V 0 bases, and 8 bases lay outside the gene matches. The CDR3 loop spans 18 amino acids. The germline CDR1 and CDR2 sequences are SGHRS and YFSETQ. CDR3 amino acids: CASSLVASGGAYQETQYF. CDR3 coding DNA: TGCGCCAGCAGCTTGGTAGCTAGCGGGGGCGCGTACCAAGAGACCCAGTACTTC.

The rearrangement uses TRBV25-1 and TRBJ1-4; D might be TRBD1 (5 bases). V lost 3 bases to trimming and J lost 4 bases, with 12 bases between them. Germline V lookup: CDR1 MGHDK, CDR2 SYGVNS. This CDR3 is built from 15 residues. CDR3 region: CASSESGWNNEKLFF. The DNA of the CDR3 is TGTGCCAGCAGTGAGTCAGGGTGGAATAATGAAAAACTGTTTTTT.

The chain joins TRBV6-5 to TRBJ1-5; 7 bases line up with TRBD1. CDR3 length: 15 residues. Germline loops: CDR1 MNHEY, CDR2 SVGAGI. The V and J ends lost 6 bases and 7 bases, in that order; junction bases with no gene match: 12. The CDR3 DNA reads TGTGCCAGCAGCCCCCGGACAGGTGGGTACCAGCCCCAGCATTTT. This codes for CASSPRTGGYQPQHF.

The V and J genes are TRBV3-1 (or the pseudogene TRBV3-2) and TRBJ2-7; 10 nucleotides line up with TRBD2. The germline CDR1 and CDR2 sequences are LGHDT and YNNKEL (reference sequence). The CDR3 is 16 residues long. Trimming took 6 bases from V and 4 from J; bases not matched to a gene: 12. The CDR3 nucleotides are TGTGCCAGCAGTTTCACCACCGGGACTAGCGTATACGAGCAGTACTTC. Translated: CASSFTTGTSVYEQYF.

V gene TRBV11-1 combines with J gene TRBJ1-4; TRBD1 matches 9 bases. Germline V gene lookup returns CDR1 SGHAT and CDR2 FQDESV (reference sequence). CDR3 length: 15 residues. The ends lost 5 bases at V and 4 bases at J; junction bases unmatched: 5. The CDR3 nucleotides read TGTGCCAGCAGCGCCGGGACAGGGAGTAATGAAAAACTGTTTTTT. Translated, it gives CASSAGTGSNEKLFF.

This chain links TRBV19 with TRBJ2-3; 7 positions agree with TRBD1. The CDR3 runs to 17 residues. Germline lookup yields CDR1 LNHDA and CDR2 SQIVND (reference sequence). The V segment lost 6 bases and the J segment 6 bases; nucleotides outside the gene matches: 18. CDR3 sequence reads: CASSQTGTALLPDTQYF. In nucleotides, the CDR3 is TGTGCCAGTAGCCAGACTGGGACAGCCCTTCTGCCCGATACGCAGTATTTT.

This rearrangement joins TRBV4-3 to TRBJ1-6; D ambiguous. Germline V lookup: CDR1 LGHNA, CDR2 YSLEER. Trimming removed 10 bases at V and 5 bases at J, with 24 bases between. The CDR3 totals 17 residues. The DNA of the CDR3 is TGCGCCAACTTCCTCGGAGATGCGGCAAGCAATAATTCACCCCTCCACTTT. Amino acids: CANFLGDAASNNSPLHF.

The chain links TRBV28 to TRBJ2-7; D may be TRBD2 (6 bases). Germline CDR1 is MDHEN and CDR2 is SYDVKM. Between the trimmed V and J ends, which lost 3 bases and 6 bases, there was a span of 18 bases. CDR3 size: 15 residues. CDR3 coding DNA: TGTGCCAGCAGTTTGGTTCAGGGACTTTCCGGCGAGCAGTACTTC. It is translated as CASSLVQGLSGEQYF. Filled out from reference TRBV28 and TRBJ2-7, the complete variable domain reads DVKVTQSSRYLVKRTGEKVFLECVQDMDHENMFWYRQDPGLGLRLIYFSYDVKMKEKGDIPEGYSVSREKKERFSLILESASTNQTSMYLCASSLVQGLSGEQYFGPGTRLTVT.

The chain carries TRBV30 and TRBJ2-5; 14 nucleotides align to TRBD2. The CDR3 sequence is 15 residues long. CDR1 is GTSNPN, CDR2 SVGIG, per germline (reference sequence). V lost 1 base, J lost 4 bases, and 2 bases stayed unmatched. CDR3 amino acids: CAWSEGTSGGETQYF. The CDR3 region has the DNA TGTGCCTGGAGTGAGGGGACTAGCGGGGGAGAGACCCAGTACTTC.

The chain couples TRBV6-2 or TRBV6-3 to TRBJ2-2; 8 positions agree with TRBD2. Germline V gene data show CDR1 as MNHEY and CDR2 as SVGEGT. This CDR3 is 16 amino acids long. J lost 5 bases, V lost 2 bases, and 7 bases had no gene match. DNA of the CDR3: TGTGCCAGCAGTTACCGCGGGAGGCCGTGGACCGGGGAGCTGTTTTTT. It codes for CASSYRGRPWTGELFF.

This clone is a singleton in its sample. The chain links TRBV6-5 to TRBJ1-6; no clear D. This CDR3 spans 13 amino acids. Germline V CDR1 and CDR2: MNHEY, SVGAGI. Trimming took off 7 bases at V and 10 bases at J, with 14 bases between the two ends. The CDR3 loop is CASKAGRGSPLHF. CDR3 DNA sequence: TGTGCCAGCAAGGCGGGGAGAGGCTCACCCCTCCACTTT.

This clone was observed a single time. One end of the junction varies from germline; a read error may be responsible. This specimen includes other DNA sequences encoding the same CDR3. V and J are TRBV19 and TRBJ2-7; D is ambiguous. This CDR3 is built from 14 residues. CDR1 is LNHDA and CDR2 is SQIVND in the germline V gene (reference sequence). DNA for the CDR3: TGCGCCAGTAATGAGCGTATGAGCTCCTACGAGCAGTACTTC. Amino acids: CASNERMSSYEQYF.

The V call is TRBV11-1, the J call TRBJ1-2; D is uncertain. This CDR3 comprises 13 residues. The ends were cut back, 6 bases at V and 6 bases at J, with 14 bases in the middle. From germline, CDR1 is SGHAT and CDR2 FQDESV (reference sequence). The CDR3 nucleotides are TGTGCCAGCAGACCCTTGAGGGCCGATGGCTACACCTTC. Translated: CASRPLRADGYTF. The entire variable domain, with the rest obtained from reference TRBV11-1 and TRBJ1-2, is as follows: EAEVAQSPRYKITEKSQAVAFWCDPISGHATLYWYRQILGQGPELLVQFQDESVVDDSQLPKDRFSAERLKGVDSTLKIQPAELGDSAMYLCASRPLRADGYTFGSGTRLTVV.